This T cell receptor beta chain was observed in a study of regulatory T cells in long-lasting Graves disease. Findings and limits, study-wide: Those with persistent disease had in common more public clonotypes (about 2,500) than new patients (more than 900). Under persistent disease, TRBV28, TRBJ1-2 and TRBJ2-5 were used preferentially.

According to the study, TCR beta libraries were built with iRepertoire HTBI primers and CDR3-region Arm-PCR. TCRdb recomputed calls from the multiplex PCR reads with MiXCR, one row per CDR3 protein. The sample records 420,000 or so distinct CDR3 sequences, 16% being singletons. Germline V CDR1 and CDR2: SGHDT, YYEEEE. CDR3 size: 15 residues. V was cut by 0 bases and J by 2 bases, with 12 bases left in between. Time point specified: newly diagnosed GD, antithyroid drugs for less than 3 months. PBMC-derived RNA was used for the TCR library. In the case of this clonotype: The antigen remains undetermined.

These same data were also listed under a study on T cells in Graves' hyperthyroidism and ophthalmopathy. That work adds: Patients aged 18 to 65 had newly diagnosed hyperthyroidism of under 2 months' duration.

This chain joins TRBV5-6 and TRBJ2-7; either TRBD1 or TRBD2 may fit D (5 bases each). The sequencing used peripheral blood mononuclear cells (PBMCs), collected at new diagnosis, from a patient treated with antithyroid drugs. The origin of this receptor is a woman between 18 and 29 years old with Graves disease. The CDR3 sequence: CASSLAGTVPYEQYF. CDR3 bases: TGTGCCAGCAGCTTGGCCGGGACGGTGCCCTACGAGCAGTACTTC.